A single sample is the source of the 7 T cell receptor beta chains below, sequenced in a study of blood T cell repertoires in COVID-19 (dated by TCRdb to 2018 to 2020). Library preparation employed the immunoSEQ multiplex PCR assay. Held by TCRdb, this immuneACCESS table contains in-frame sequences only and omits some clones. Under half of the omission traces to an unresolved V gene where checked; the cause of the rest is unknown. The sample includes 90,000 to 100,000 clones, with about 88% observed a single time. The top ten hold around 1.6% of the sample. Sequenced: peripheral blood. Every receptor here comes from a man aged 80 or over with acute or convalescent COVID-19.

This clone was observed a single time. The chain uses TRBV19 and TRBJ2-5; a possible D gene is TRBD1 (6 bases). From germline, CDR1 is LNHDA and CDR2 SQIVND (reference sequence). CDR3 length equals 13 residues. V dropped 5 bases and J dropped 2 bases, with 9 bases sitting between them. The CDR3 here is CASSRGQQETQYF. CDR3 bases: TGTGCCAGTAGTCGAGGACAGCAAGAGACCCAGTACTTC.

In this sample, this clone turned up a few times. The chain has TRBV5-8 and TRBJ2-7; D is perhaps TRBD2 (6 bases). Germline values: CDR1 SGHTS, CDR2 YDEGEE. V gave up 4 bases and J gave up 6 bases, with 17 bases separating them. This CDR3 comprises 14 residues. The DNA of the CDR3 is TGTGCCAGCAGCGATGGACTATCCGTGTCCGAGCAGTACTTC. Protein: CASSDGLSVSEQYF.

This chain links TRBV28 with TRBJ1-2; 11 nucleotides line up with TRBD1. Per the germline V gene, CDR1 is MDHEN and CDR2 is SYDVKM. This CDR3 region has 14 residues. V shed 6 bases and J 5 bases; nucleotides not matched to a gene: 5. Here the CDR3 reads CASSGDRGEYGYTF. The DNA of the CDR3 is TGTGCCAGCAGCGGGGACAGGGGGGAATATGGCTACACCTTC.

The chain carries TRBV6-6 and TRBJ2-2; 9 bases align to TRBD2. V was clipped by 6 bases and J by 6 bases; unmatched bases: 11. Per the germline V gene, CDR1 is MNHNY and CDR2 is SVGAGI (reference sequence). This CDR3 contains 16 residues. CDR3 residues: CASSLTSGLRAGELFF. CDR3 nucleotides: TGTGCCAGCAGCCTAACTAGCGGGTTAAGAGCCGGGGAGCTGTTTTTT.

The sample holds many counts of this clone. Other DNA sequences of this sample code for an identical CDR3. The chain uses TRBV9 and TRBJ2-2; 10 bases align to TRBD1. There are 15 residues in the CDR3. Germline V gives CDR1 SGDLS, CDR2 YYNGEE. The V and J ends lost 2 bases and 4 bases, in that order; junction bases with no gene match: 2. The CDR3 is CASSVRDRGTGELFF. The CDR3 bases are TGTGCCAGCAGCGTCCGGGACAGGGGCACCGGGGAGCTGTTTTTT.

The CDR3 DNA is TGTGCCATCGGGGACAGCACCTACGAGCAGTACTTC. Its translation is CAIGDSTYEQYF. V usage is TRBV10-3 and J usage is TRBJ2-7; 7 bases agree with TRBD1. This CDR3 comprises 12 residues. V gave up 8 bases and J gave up 2 bases; unmatched junction bases: 3. Looked up from germline, CDR1 is ENHRY and CDR2 is SYGVKD.

The V and J genes are TRBV9 and TRBJ1-2, with TRBD1 matching 8 bases. Per the germline V gene, CDR1 is SGDLS and CDR2 is YYNGEE. The CDR3 is 15 amino acids. With 5 bases clipped from V and 3 bases from J, the junction kept 9 bases outside the gene matches. In DNA form, the CDR3 reads TGTGCCAGCAGTTCTTCAGGGGGCGCCGACTATGGCTACACCTTC. It codes for CASSSSGGADYGYTF.